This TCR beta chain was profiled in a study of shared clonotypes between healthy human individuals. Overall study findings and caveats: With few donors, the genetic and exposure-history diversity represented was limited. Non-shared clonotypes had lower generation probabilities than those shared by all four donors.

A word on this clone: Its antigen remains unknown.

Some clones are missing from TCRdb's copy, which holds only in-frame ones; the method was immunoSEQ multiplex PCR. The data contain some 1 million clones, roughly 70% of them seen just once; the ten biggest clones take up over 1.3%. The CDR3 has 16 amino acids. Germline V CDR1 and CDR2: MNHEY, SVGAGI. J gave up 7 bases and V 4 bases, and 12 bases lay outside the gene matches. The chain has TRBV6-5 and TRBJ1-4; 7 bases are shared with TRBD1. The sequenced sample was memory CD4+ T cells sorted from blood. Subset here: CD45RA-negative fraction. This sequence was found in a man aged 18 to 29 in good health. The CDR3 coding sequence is TGTGCCAGCAGTTTTGGGGGAGGGGGCTATGGTGAAAAACTGTTTTTT. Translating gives CASSFGGGGYGEKLFF.